This record looks at one T cell receptor (beta chain) sequence and its context. This record belongs to a study of blood T cell repertoires in COVID-19. Background on the study: Whether acute or convalescent, the COVID-19 samples came from the United States, Italy and Spain. T cells, B-cell-depleted T cells, or PBMCs supplied cDNA or gDNA.

CDR1 is SNHLY and CDR2 is FYNNEI in the germline V gene. V was shortened by 6 bases and J by 0 bases, with 17 bases between the two germline ends. The CDR3 totals 16 residues. As originally analysed: The assay estimated nucleated cells by amplifying reference gene primers. Here immunoSEQ multiplex PCR was the method, and the copy in TCRdb shows in-frame clones only, minus some. The D gene and trimming were derived from the DNA, and the V and J assignments and clone size from that table. The table has around 300,000 clones, approximately 90% seen once; the top ten hold approximately 4%. The sequencing input was peripheral blood. The chain carries TRBV2 and TRBJ1-1; D not certain. This TCR derives from a middle-aged woman with acute or convalescent COVID-19. CDR3 sequence: CASSQSPGRVNTEAFF. The CDR3 coding sequence is TGTGCCAGCAGCCAGTCCCCTGGGAGAGTGAACACTGAAGCTTTCTTT. Supplemented by reference TRBV2 and TRBJ1-1, the full variable domain reads EPEVTQTPSHQVTQMGQEVILRCVPISNHLYFYWYRQILGQKVEFLVSFYNNEISEKSEIFDDQFSVERPDGSNFTLKIRSTKLEDSAMYFCASSQSPGRVNTEAFFGQGTRLTVV.